This T cell receptor (beta chain) comes out of a study of STAT3 mutations in large granular lymphocyte leukemia (dated by TCRdb to the late 2010s). About the full investigation: Roughly half of the T-LGLL patients who were sequenced longitudinally carried canonical activating STAT3 mutations. From an initial cohort of around 200 LGL patients, around 17 representative T-LGLL cases were picked for longitudinal TCRbeta and STAT3 sequencing. Each patient was sequenced at an average of about 4 time points, ranging from 2 to 8 samplings. As controls, the study also included longitudinal sequencing of a couple of patients with natural killer LGL leukemia. One or more immunosuppressive therapy regimens were given to more than half of T-LGLL patients, and hematologic response was seen in about 40% of the treated patients. To reconstruct clonal hierarchy and dynamics, serial deep sequencing of TCRbeta CDR3 and STAT3 was performed in patients with T-cell large granular lymphocyte leukemia.

The same DNA, extracted from blood mononuclear cells, served for both TCR sequencing and STAT3 sequencing. Reading the germline V gene gives CDR1 MGHRA and CDR2 YSYEKL. V gives up 1 base and J gives up 8 bases, and the segment between their germline ends measures 23 bases. CDR3 length: 17 amino acids, cysteine to phenylalanine. Solely the CDR3 DNA is kept, with 51 bases framed from the first base. Concerning this clone itself: This clone's antigen is unknown. Base qualities are not at hand, and no much larger clone is one base apart.

The paper's findings and limits, for the study overall: In 6 of 18 patients, TCR clonotype switching occurred after therapy, and every newly emerging clone was STAT3 wild type. Because no samples were available when a clone first appeared, clonal expansion was inferred from samplings taken at other points. Several patients had a dominant TCR clone burden greater than the STAT3 mutant burden, which suggests that the STAT3 mutation arose secondarily within a clone that had already expanded. Linking therapy response to changes in TCR clonal burden was complicated by variable intervals between samplings and by differing treatment regimens. Because codominant clonotypes persisted in some patients, a small but highly pathogenic clone may have been missed. At least one immunodominant TCRbeta clonotype was present in every T-LGLL patient, and multiple immunodominant subclonotypes appeared in about half of the T-LGLL patients.

TCRbeta libraries were sequenced on an Illumina MiSeq, averaging about 41,000 productive templates per sample. Multiplex PCR amplification was used to generate TCRbeta CDR3 libraries with the immunoSEQ assay. Per the authors' processing: Following a previously defined approach, repertoire diversity was calculated, and values close to 0 point to extremely monoclonal samples. TCRdb took this table from immuneACCESS and kept in-frame rearrangements with V and J called. Such tables lack part of the clones; where checked against another copy, unresolved V genes explain under half of the gap, and the rest is unexplained. That table is the source of V, J and clone size, and D and trimming were worked out from the DNA. This sample is represented by approximately 29,000 clones; roughly 86% of them were singletons. The ten largest clones capture roughly 13% of the sample.

The chain links TRBV4-1 with TRBJ1-2, with the D gene uncertain. The sequencing input was peripheral blood mononuclear cells. The receptor was isolated from a man in his sixties with T-cell large granular lymphocyte leukemia. Some clones in this sample may be carry-over from other donors' samples. The age is the age at diagnosis. The sequenced DNA is TGCGCCAGCAGCCAAGGCCAATTGGGAGGGTATGGAGGAGGCTACACCTTC. Translated, it gives CASSQGQLGGYGGGYTF.